This T cell receptor beta chain was sequenced for a study of control samples from healthy donors and cancer patients. This clone counts as medium-sized (0.01 to 0.1%). Generated by immunoSEQ multiplex PCR, the TCRdb table keeps only in-frame clones and is missing some. Of thousands of clones in the sample, approximately 72% were seen once. This TCR was sampled from a male donor with melanoma. Sequenced sample: formalin-fixed, paraffin-embedded tissue.

Here the CDR3 DNA reads TGCGCCAGCAGGGACCGCGAAGCTTTCTTT. Encoded protein: CASRDREAFF. The chain links TRBV10-2 to TRBJ1-1; D not resolved. Germline V CDR1 and CDR2: WSHSY, SAAADI. V was cut by 6 bases and J by 8 bases, with 7 bases left in between. The CDR3 loop spans 10 amino acids.